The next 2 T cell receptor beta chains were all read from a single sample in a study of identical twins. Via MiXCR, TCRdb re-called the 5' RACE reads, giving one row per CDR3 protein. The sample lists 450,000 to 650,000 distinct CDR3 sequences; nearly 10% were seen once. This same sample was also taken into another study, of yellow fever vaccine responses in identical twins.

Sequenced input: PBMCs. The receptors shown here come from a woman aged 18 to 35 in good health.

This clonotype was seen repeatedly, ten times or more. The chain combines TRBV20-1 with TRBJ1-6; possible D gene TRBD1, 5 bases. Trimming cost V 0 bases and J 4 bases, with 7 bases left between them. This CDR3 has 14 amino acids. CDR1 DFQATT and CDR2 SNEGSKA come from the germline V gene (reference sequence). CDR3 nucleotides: TGCAGTGCTAGAGATCAGGGATATAATTCACCCCTCCACTTT. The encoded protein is CSARDQGYNSPLHF.

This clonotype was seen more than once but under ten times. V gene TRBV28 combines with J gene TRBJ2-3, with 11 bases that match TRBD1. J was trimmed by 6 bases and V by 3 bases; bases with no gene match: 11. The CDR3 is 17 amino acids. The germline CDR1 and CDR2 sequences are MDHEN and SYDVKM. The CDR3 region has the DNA TGTGCCAGCAGTTTCCTCCTAGGACAGGGGGCGGTGGATACGCAGTATTTT. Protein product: CASSFLLGQGAVDTQYF.